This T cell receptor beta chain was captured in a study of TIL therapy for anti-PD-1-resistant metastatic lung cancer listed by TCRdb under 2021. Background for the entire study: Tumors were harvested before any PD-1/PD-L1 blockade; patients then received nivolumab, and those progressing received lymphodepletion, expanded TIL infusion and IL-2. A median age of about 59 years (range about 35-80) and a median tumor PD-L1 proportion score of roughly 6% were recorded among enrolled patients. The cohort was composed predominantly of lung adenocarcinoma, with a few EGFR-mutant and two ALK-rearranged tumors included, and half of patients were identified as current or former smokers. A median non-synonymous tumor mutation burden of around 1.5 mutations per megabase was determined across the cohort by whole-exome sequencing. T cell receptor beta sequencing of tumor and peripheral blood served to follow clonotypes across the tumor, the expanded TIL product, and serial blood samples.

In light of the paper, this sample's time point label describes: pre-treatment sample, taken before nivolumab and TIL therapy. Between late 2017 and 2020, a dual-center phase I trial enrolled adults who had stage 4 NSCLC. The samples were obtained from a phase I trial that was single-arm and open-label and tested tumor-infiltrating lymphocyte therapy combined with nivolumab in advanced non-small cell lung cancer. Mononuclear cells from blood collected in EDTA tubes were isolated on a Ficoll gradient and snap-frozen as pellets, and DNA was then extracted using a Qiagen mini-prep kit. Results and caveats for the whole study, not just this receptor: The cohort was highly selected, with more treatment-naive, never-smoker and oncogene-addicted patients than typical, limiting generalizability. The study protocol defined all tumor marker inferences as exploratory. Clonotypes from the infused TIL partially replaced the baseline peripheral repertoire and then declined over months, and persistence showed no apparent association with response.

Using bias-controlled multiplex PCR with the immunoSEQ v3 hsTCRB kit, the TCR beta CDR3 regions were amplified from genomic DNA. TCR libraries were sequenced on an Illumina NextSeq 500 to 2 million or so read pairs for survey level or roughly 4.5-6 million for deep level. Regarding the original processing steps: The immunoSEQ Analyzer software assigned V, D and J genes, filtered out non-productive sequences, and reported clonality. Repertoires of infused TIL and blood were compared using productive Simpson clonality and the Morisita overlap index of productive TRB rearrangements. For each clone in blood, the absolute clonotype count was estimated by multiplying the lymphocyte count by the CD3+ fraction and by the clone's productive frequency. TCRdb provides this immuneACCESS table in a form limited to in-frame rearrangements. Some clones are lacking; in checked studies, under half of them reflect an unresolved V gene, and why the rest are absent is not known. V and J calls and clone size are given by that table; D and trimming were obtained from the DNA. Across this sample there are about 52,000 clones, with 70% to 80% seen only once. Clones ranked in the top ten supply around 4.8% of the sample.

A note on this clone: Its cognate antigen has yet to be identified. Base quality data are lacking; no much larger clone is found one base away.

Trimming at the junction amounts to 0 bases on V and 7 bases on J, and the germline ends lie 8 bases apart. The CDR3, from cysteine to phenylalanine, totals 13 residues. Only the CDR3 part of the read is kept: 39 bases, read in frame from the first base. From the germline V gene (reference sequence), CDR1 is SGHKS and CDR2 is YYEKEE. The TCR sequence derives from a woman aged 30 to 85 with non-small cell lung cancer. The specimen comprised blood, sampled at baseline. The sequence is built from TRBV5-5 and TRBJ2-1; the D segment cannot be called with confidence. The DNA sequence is TGTGCCAGCAGCTTGGAATCCGGGAATGAGCAGTTCTTC. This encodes CASSLESGNEQFF.